Below, 19 T cell receptor beta chains from the same sample are listed, as sequenced in a study of cytomegalovirus exposure and HLA in healthy donors. Both 60 Vbeta primers and 13 Jbeta primers went into the PCR. The table came from immunoSEQ multiplex PCR; TCRdb's copy has only in-frame clones and leaves some out. The data hold 200,000 to 250,000 clones, with 60% to 80% observed a single time. Sequenced: PBMCs. The receptor set was obtained from a male donor in good health and CMV-seronegative.

This rearrangement joins TRBV19 to TRBJ2-1; 8 bases match TRBD2. Germline values: CDR1 LNHDA, CDR2 SQIVND (reference sequence). The CDR3 has 13 residues. Trimming took 7 bases from V and 9 from J; bases not matched to a gene: 8. CDR3 amino acids: CASKKREGTEQFF. The DNA of the CDR3 is TGTGCCAGTAAAAAACGGGAGGGCACTGAGCAGTTCTTC.

V gene TRBV5-1 combines with J gene TRBJ1-2, with 9 bases identical to TRBD1. This CDR3 is built from 17 residues. After removal of 0 bases from V and 7 bases from J, the junction contained 13 bases not matched to a gene. Looked up from germline, CDR1 is SGHRS and CDR2 is YFSETQ. The CDR3 loop reads CASSLARQGEGLGGYTF. In nucleotides, the CDR3 is TGCGCCAGCAGCTTGGCGAGACAGGGGGAAGGACTCGGTGGCTACACCTTC.

The chain links TRBV5-1 to TRBJ2-7, with D tentatively TRBD1 (6 bases). The CDR3 is 13 residues long. Trimming took 4 bases from V and 2 from J, leaving 10 bases between them. CDR1 SGHRS and CDR2 YFSETQ come from the germline V gene. The CDR3 nucleotides are TGCGCCAGCAGCGTAGGACAGACCTACGAGCAGTACTTC. It translates to CASSVGQTYEQYF.

This clone was seen more than once but under ten times. V usage is TRBV11-2 and J usage is TRBJ2-5; possible D gene TRBD2, 5 bases. Between the trimmed V and J ends, which lost 6 bases and 6 bases, there was a span of 8 bases. CDR3 size: 11 residues. From germline, CDR1 is SGHAT and CDR2 FQNNGV. In DNA form, the CDR3 reads TGTGCCAGCAGAGGACTTCAGACCCAGTACTTC. It translates to CASRGLQTQYF.

The rearrangement links TRBV30 to TRBJ2-7; tentative D call: TRBD2 (5 bases). The CDR3 has 13 amino acids. Germline-derived CDR1 and CDR2 are GTSNPN and SVGIG (reference sequence). Trimming shortened V by 5 bases and J by 2 bases, and 13 bases separated the two germline ends. The DNA of the CDR3 is TGTGCCTGGGTGGGTAGACTAACCTACGAGCAGTACTTC. Amino acid sequence: CAWVGRLTYEQYF.

The V and J genes are TRBV9 and TRBJ1-3, with D perhaps TRBD1 (5 bases). The length of the CDR3 is 18 residues. From germline, CDR1 is SGDLS and CDR2 YYNGEE. Trimming pared 5 bases from V and 0 bases from J, leaving 21 bases between. For the CDR3, the DNA is TGTGCCAGCAGTAAAGGGGATATTCCGACCCCCTCTGGAAACACCATATATTTT. It yields the protein CASSKGDIPTPSGNTIYF.

The chain has TRBV9 and TRBJ2-7; 10 positions agree with TRBD2. From germline, CDR1 is SGDLS and CDR2 YYNGEE. This CDR3 comprises 16 residues. J was trimmed by 2 bases and V by 3 bases; bases with no gene match: 8. CDR3 sequence (DNA): TGTGCCAGCAGCGCGTCTGGACTAGCGGCAACCTACGAGCAGTACTTC. As protein: CASSASGLAATYEQYF.

The chain uses TRBV7-3 and TRBJ2-3; TRBD2 agrees at 10 bases. The germline V gene encodes CDR1 SGHTA and CDR2 FQGTGA. Germline trimming cut 1 base from V and 4 bases from J; bases unmatched to any gene: 8. This CDR3 has 17 amino acids. The CDR3 spells CASSLMSSGSGADTQYF. For the CDR3, the DNA is TGTGCCAGCAGCTTAATGTCTAGCGGGAGTGGAGCAGATACGCAGTATTTT.

The rearrangement links TRBV19 to TRBJ2-7, with 9 nucleotides matching TRBD1. Germline trimming cut 1 base from V and 2 bases from J; bases unmatched to any gene: 9. From germline, CDR1 is LNHDA and CDR2 SQIVND (reference sequence). The CDR3 spans 17 residues. CDR3 protein: CASSIALDRGTPYEQYF. The CDR3 DNA reads as TGTGCCAGTAGTATAGCCCTGGACAGGGGAACTCCCTACGAGCAGTACTTC. The full variable domain, completed using reference TRBV19 and TRBJ2-7, is DGGITQSPKYLFRKEGQNVTLSCEQNLNHDAMYWYRQDPGQGLRLIYYSQIVNDFQKGDIAEGYSVSREKKESFPLTVTSAQKNPTAFYLCASSIALDRGTPYEQYFGPGTRLTVT.

CDR3 amino acids: CASSTDRGASPLHF. In nucleotides, the CDR3 is TGTGCCAGCAGTACGGACAGGGGTGCTTCACCCCTCCACTTT. V usage is TRBV6-5 and J usage is TRBJ1-6, with TRBD1 identical over 9 bases. CDR3 length equals 14 residues. CDR1 is MNHEY and CDR2 is SVGAGI in the germline V gene. The junction had 5 bases not matched to a gene; V was cut back by 5 bases and J by 9 bases.

The chain recombines TRBV9 with TRBJ2-5, with TRBD1 identical over 10 bases. CDR1 and CDR2 (germline): SGDLS, YYNGEE. V lost 0 bases to trimming and J lost 1 base; unmatched junction nucleotides: 3. The CDR3 consists of 16 residues. Written as DNA, the CDR3 is TGTGCCAGCAGCGTAGGGACAGGGGGTGTCCAAGAGACCCAGTACTTC. It translates to CASSVGTGGVQETQYF.

This clone was counted a single time. The chain carries TRBV29-1 and TRBJ2-1; 11 bases fit TRBD2. With 7 bases clipped from V and 5 bases from J, the junction kept 10 bases outside the gene matches. The germline V gene encodes CDR1 SQVTM and CDR2 ANQGSEA. The CDR3 covers 15 residues. CDR3 DNA: TGCAGCGCTTCAAGACTAGCGGGAAATCACAATGAGCAGTTCTTC. It encodes CSASRLAGNHNEQFF.

The chain has TRBV7-9 and TRBJ2-5, with D possibly TRBD2 on 7 matching bases. This CDR3 is 15 amino acids long. The germline gives CDR1 SEHNR, CDR2 FQNEAQ (reference sequence). Trimming pared 3 bases from V and 7 bases from J, leaving 18 bases between. CDR3 protein: CASSFDRGGAGTQYF. The DNA of the CDR3 is TGTGCCAGCAGCTTCGACCGAGGGGGGGCGGGGACCCAGTACTTC.

A single count supports this clone. An end of the junction does not agree with germline; a read error may underlie this. The J gene is TRBJ2-7, the V gene TRBV11-2, with D hard to call. Looked up from germline, CDR1 is SGHAT and CDR2 is FQNNGV. The CDR3 is 13 amino acids. The CDR3 here is CASSPAALVEADF. DNA for the CDR3: TGTGCCAGCAGCCCGGCGGCCCTAGTAGAGGCCGACTTC.

The chain joins TRBV4-2 to TRBJ2-5, with 8 bases identical to TRBD1. The J call is in doubt because the DNA end fits TRBJ2-7 better. Germline V lookup: CDR1 LGHNA, CDR2 YNFKEQ. CDR3 length: 16 residues. CDR3 coding DNA: TGTGCCAGCAGCCGAACCGGGACAGGAATCTCCTACGAGCAGTACTTC. This gives the protein CASSRTGTGISYEQYF.

This clone was found a few times. In nucleotides, the CDR3 is TGTGCCAGTGGACAGAAATTGACCTACTATGGCTACACCTTC. Translation gives CASGQKLTYYGYTF. The chain links TRBV19 to TRBJ1-2, with D tentatively TRBD1 (6 bases). The CDR3 length is 14 residues. CDR1 is LNHDA, CDR2 SQIVND, per germline (reference sequence). Between the trimmed V and J ends, which lost 8 bases and 3 bases, there was a span of 16 bases.

The chain carries TRBV6-5 and TRBJ2-7, with 8 positions matching TRBD1. The germline V gene encodes CDR1 MNHEY and CDR2 SVGAGI. V lost 6 bases and J lost 2; bases outside the gene matches: 6. CDR3 length: 14 residues. In DNA, the CDR3 is TGTGCCAGCAGCCGGACAGGGCGTGCCTACGAGCAGTACTTC. This gives the protein CASSRTGRAYEQYF.

V usage is TRBV6-5 and J usage is TRBJ2-7; D possibly corresponds to TRBD2 (6 bases). In germline, CDR1 is MNHEY, CDR2 SVGAGI. Trimming pared 4 bases from V and 1 base from J, leaving 17 bases between. The CDR3 runs to 16 residues. The CDR3 sequence: CASSWIQASASYEQYF. In DNA, the CDR3 is TGTGCCAGCAGTTGGATCCAGGCTAGCGCTTCCTACGAGCAGTACTTC.

J is TRBJ2-7 and V is TRBV27; D uncertain. Trimming took 0 bases from V and 2 from J, leaving 8 bases between them. Germline V gene lookup returns CDR1 MNHEY and CDR2 SMNVEV (reference sequence). This CDR3 has 14 residues. For the CDR3, the DNA is TGTGCCAGCAGTTTATCGGGCACCGCCTACGAGCAGTACTTC. Protein product: CASSLSGTAYEQYF.